Detailed here is one T cell receptor beta chain. Its antigen is not identified. This specimen belongs to a study of T cell clonotyping in hematopoietic cell transplantation. Findings and caveats of the study: At the given depth, recipient repertoires were over 97% de novo clonotypes. After transplant, recipient diversity fell while pathologically expanded clonotypes grew through day 180.

Assay used: immunoSEQ multiplex PCR; TCRdb lists only in-frame clones, some missing. The sample has roughly 27,000 clones; more than 65% are singletons. As for time point: recipient sample about 28 days before transplant, after cytoreduction. Germline V gives CDR1 SQVTM, CDR2 ANQGSEA. CDR3 size: 13 residues. The V end was cut by 4 bases, the J end by 4 bases, with 13 bases between. The clonotype comes from a woman in her sixties or seventies with acute myeloid leukemia. Some clones in this sample may be carry-over from other donors' samples. The chain joins TRBV29-1 to TRBJ2-5; tentative D call: TRBD1 (5 bases). The starting material was peripheral blood mononuclear cells, obtained before stem cell transplant. CDR3 sequence: CSVAWTPGETQYF. As DNA, the CDR3 is TGCAGCGTTGCGTGGACACCAGGAGAGACCCAGTACTTC.